The present entry profiles one T cell receptor beta chain with its context. Its recognized antigen is unknown. No base quality information exists; no much larger clone differs at one position. Another Seattle source contributed samples from volunteer blood donors who had recovered from COVID-19. The collaborating institutions used their own protocols to collect whole blood in K2EDTA tubes. For TCRbeta analysis, collaborator samples were shipped as frozen whole blood, as isolated PBMCs, or as DNA extracted from either sample type. The data are from a study of blood T cell repertoires in COVID-19 (dated by TCRdb to about 2020). Concerning the study at large: The collaborator samples originated in the United States, Italy and Spain and spanned the acute and convalescent phases of COVID-19. HLA class I and class II types, where available, came from metadata supplied by the sample provider rather than from assay-based typing. A de-identified subject ID, COVID-19 status, age in years and sex were almost always included in the sample metadata. The prospective study material was composed of cDNA or gDNA derived from T cells, B-cell-depleted T cells, or PBMCs. The repertoires were made available in a free public database intended to serve as a resource for research on the immune response to SARS-CoV-2. The samples were drawn from the first 160 participants of the ongoing ImmuneRACE study and from about 1,200 subjects provided by 6 global collaborators. Subjects who had been exposed to COVID-19, were actively infected with it, or had recovered from it provided the deeply sampled blood TCRbeta repertoires that made up the dataset. Overall results and qualifications from the work: The quantity of clinical and demographic metadata differed by source and by participant and was supplied without curation.

The immunoSEQ Assay, a bias-controlled multiplex PCR, was used to amplify TCRbeta CDR3 regions from genomic DNA. Regarding the original processing steps: Nucleated cell counts per sample were estimated from amplification of reference gene primers within the assay. To quantify the absolute abundance of each unique TCRbeta CDR3 rearrangement, sequence reads were collapsed and filtered. For each sample, productive Simpson clonality was calculated as the square root of Simpson's diversity index over productive rearrangements. Here the immuneACCESS table is served through TCRdb, limited to in-frame sequences with V and J called. Missing clones are a known gap in these copies; in checked studies unresolved V genes cover under half, and the rest lacks a known reason. D and trimming were read from the DNA, whereas the V and J calls and clone size are those reported in that table. This sample gives some 140,000 clones in total; 75% to 90% of them show up just once. Roughly 18% of the sample is in the top ten clones.

Including the terminal cysteine and phenylalanine, the CDR3 comprises 9 residues. Kept here is only the CDR3 DNA, which spans 27 bases and is read in frame from base 1. The receptor's source is a woman aged 45 to 65 who had recovered from COVID-19. The source material was peripheral blood. In this chain, TRBV21-1 is recombined with TRBJ1-5. TRBV21-1 is reported as a pseudogene. The nucleotide sequence is given as TGTGCCAGCAGCAGAGAGGGCCATTTT. It codes for CASSREGHF.